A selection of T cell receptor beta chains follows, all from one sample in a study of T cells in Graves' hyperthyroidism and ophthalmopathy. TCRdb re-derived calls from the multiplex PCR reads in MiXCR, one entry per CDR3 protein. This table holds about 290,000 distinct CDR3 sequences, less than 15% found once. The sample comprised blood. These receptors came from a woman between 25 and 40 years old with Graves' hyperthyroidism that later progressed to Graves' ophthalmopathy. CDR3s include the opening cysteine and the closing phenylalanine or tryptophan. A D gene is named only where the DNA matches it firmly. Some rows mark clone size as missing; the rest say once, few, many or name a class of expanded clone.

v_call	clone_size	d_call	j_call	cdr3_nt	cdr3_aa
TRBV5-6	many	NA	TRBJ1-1	TGTGCCAGCAGTTTAAGGGAGGGGACTGAAGCTTTCTTT	CASSLREGTEAFF
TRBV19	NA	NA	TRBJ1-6	TGTGCCAGTACCGCGCGCCGGGAGCTTAATTCACCCCTCCACTTT	CASTARRELNSPLHF
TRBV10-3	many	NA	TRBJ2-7	TGTGCCATCAGGGAGACAGGTTCATCCTACGAGCAGTACTTC	CAIRETGSSYEQYF
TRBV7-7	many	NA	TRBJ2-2	TGTGCTAGCAGGCCGGGGCCGACAGGTCTCACCGGGGAGCTGTTTTTT	CASRPGPTGLTGELFF
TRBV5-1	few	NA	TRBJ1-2	TGCGCCAGCAGCTCCCCTCGTGGAGGCTACACCTTC	CASSSPRGGYTF
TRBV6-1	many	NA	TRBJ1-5	TGTGCCAGCAGTGAAGAACGGTATAGCAATCAGCCCCAGCATTTT	CASSEERYSNQPQHF
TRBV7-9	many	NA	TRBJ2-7	TGTGCCAGCAGCCGCGTTTGGGGACACGAGCAGTACTTC	CASSRVWGHEQYF
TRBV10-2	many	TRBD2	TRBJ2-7	TGCGCCAGCAGTGAAGGGTCTAGCGGGAAACCCTACGAGCAGTACTTC	CASSEGSSGKPYEQYF
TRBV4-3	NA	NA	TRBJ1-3	TGCGCCAGCAGCCAAGGCCTGATGGACCGGGGAAACACCATATATTTT	CASSQGLMDRGNTIYF
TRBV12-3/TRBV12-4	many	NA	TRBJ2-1	TGTGCCAGCAGTTTAGCGGCGAAGACGGGTGAGGTGTTCTTC	CASSLAAKTGEVFF
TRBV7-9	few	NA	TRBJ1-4	TGTGCCAGCAGCTTAGTACGCGGTCACGGTAATGAAAAACTGTTTTTT	CASSLVRGHGNEKLFF
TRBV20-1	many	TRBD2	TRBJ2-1	TGCAGTGCTAGAGACCTAGCGGGAAGTAGCAATGAGCAGTTCTTC	CSARDLAGSSNEQFF
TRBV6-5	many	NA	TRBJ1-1	TGTGCCAGCAGTTACTCGATGGCCCGAGTAGGGGATATGAACACTGAAGCTTTCTTT	CASSYSMARVGDMNTEAFF
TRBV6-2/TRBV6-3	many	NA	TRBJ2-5	TGTGCCAGCAGTTACAAGGGTATCAGGGCCCAGTACTTC	CASSYKGIRAQYF
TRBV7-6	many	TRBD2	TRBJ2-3	TGTGCCAGCAGCTTAGGCCGCGGGAGAAATGTAGCAGATACGCAGTATTTT	CASSLGRGRNVADTQYF
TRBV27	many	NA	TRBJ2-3	TGTGCCACCCAGAGGACAGACTCCTCAGATACGCAGTATTTT	CATQRTDSSDTQYF
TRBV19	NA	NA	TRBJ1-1	TGTGCCAGTAGTATTAGTGGGGAAGGAGTCACTGAAGCTTTCTTT	CASSISGEGVTEAFF
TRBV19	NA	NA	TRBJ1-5	TGTGCCAGTAGTATTATTCAGGGGAGCTATAGCAATCAGCCCCAGCATTTT	CASSIIQGSYSNQPQHF
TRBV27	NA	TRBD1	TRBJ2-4	TGTGCCAGCAGTACCCGGACAGGGTACAGCATTCAGTACTTC	CASSTRTGYSIQYF
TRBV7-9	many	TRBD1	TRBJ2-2	TGTGCCGGCCCAACAGGGGAAGGAGCCGGGGAGCTGTTTTTT	CAGPTGEGAGELFF
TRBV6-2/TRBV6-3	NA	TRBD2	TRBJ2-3	TGTGCCAGCAGTTACTTTAGCGGGAGGAGCACAGATACGCAGTATTTT	CASSYFSGRSTDTQYF
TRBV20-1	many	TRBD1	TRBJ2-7	TGCAGTGCTAGAGATCCCGGACAGGGGGGCTACGAGCAGTACTTC	CSARDPGQGGYEQYF
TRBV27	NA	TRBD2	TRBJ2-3	TGTGCCAGCAGTTTGGGGACTAGTAAGGCAGATACGCAGTATTTT	CASSLGTSKADTQYF
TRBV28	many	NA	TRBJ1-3	TGTGCCAGCAGTTTACTCTCTGGAAACACCATATATTTT	CASSLLSGNTIYF
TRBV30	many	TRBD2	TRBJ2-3	TGTGCCTGGAGCCGACTAGCGGGGGGCACAGATACGCAGTATTTT	CAWSRLAGGTDTQYF
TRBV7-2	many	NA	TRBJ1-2	TGTGCCAGCAGCTCCCCGGAGGGCAGGGGCAACTATGGCTACACCTTC	CASSSPEGRGNYGYTF
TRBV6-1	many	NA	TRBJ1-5	TGTGCCAGCAGCGGATATAGCAATCAGCCCCAGCATTTT	CASSGYSNQPQHF
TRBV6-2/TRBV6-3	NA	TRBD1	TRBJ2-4	TGTGCCAGCAGGAAGGACAGGGGGCTCCTCGGGGCCAAAAACATTCAGTACTTC	CASRKDRGLLGAKNIQYF
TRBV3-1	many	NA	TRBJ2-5	TGTGCCAGCAGCCAGGTCCAGCAAGAGACCCAGTACTTC	CASSQVQQETQYF
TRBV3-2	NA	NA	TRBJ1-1	TGTGCCAGCAGCCAAGGACAGGGGGCAATTTACACTGAAGCTTTCTTT	CASSQGQGAIYTEAFF
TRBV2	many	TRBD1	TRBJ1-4	TGTGCCAGCAGCGAGGACAGGGCTAGTGAAAAACTGTTTTTT	CASSEDRASEKLFF
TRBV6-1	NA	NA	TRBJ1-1	TGTGCCAGCAATGAATGGGGGGGAGACACTGAAGTTTTCTTT	CASNEWGGDTEVFF
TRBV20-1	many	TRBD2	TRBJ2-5	TGCAGTGCTAGTGTGGGAGGGTCGAGGGAGACCCAGTACTTC	CSASVGGSRETQYF
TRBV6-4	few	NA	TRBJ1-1	TGTGCCAGCGCCAGGGAGGGGAAAAGGACTGAAGCTTTCTTT	CASAREGKRTEAFF
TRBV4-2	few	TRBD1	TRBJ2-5	TGTGCCAGCAGCCCAGACAGGGTCCAAGAGACCCAGTACTTC	CASSPDRVQETQYF
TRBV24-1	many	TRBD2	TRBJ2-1	TGTGCCACCAGTGATTCCTCAGGACTAGCGGGAGGAGTCTACAATGAGCAGTTCTTC	CATSDSSGLAGGVYNEQFF
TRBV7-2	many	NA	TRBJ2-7	TGTGCCAGCAGCTTAGTGTCGGGCCAATCCTACGAGCAGTACTTC	CASSLVSGQSYEQYF
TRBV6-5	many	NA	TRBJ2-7	TGTGCCAGCAGTTACTCCGGCGGGTCCTACGAGCAGTACTTC	CASSYSGGSYEQYF
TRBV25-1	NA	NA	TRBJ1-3	TGTGCCAGCAGTCCTGGGACAAACACCATATATTTT	CASSPGTNTIYF